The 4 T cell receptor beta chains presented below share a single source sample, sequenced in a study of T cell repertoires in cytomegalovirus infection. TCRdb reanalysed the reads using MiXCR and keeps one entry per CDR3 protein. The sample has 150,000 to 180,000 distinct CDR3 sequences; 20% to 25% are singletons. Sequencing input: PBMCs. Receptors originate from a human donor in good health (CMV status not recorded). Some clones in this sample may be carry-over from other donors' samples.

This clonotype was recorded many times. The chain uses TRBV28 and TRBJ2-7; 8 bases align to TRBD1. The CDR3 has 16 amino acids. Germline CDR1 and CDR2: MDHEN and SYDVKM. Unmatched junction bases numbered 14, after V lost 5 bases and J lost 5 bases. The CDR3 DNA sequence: TGTGCCAGCAGTCCTCCCCCAGGGGGCGCAGTCGACGAGCAGTACTTC. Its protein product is CASSPPPGGAVDEQYF.

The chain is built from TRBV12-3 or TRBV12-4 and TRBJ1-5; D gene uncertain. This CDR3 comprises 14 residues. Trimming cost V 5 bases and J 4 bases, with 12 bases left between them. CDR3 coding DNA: TGTGCCAGCAGTGACCAGACATCAAATCAGCCCCAGCATTTT. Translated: CASSDQTSNQPQHF.

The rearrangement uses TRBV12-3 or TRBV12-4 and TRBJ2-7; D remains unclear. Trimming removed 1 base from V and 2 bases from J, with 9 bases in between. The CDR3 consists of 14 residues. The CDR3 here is CASSLVHGTYEQYF. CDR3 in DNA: TGTGCCAGCAGTTTAGTGCACGGAACCTACGAGCAGTACTTC.

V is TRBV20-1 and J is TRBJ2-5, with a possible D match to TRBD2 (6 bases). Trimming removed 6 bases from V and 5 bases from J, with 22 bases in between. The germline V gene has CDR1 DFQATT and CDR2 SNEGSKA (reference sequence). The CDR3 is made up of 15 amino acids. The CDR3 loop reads CSAEAAGRRIETQYF. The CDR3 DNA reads TGCAGTGCCGAAGCCGCGGGACGGCGGATCGAGACCCAGTACTTC.